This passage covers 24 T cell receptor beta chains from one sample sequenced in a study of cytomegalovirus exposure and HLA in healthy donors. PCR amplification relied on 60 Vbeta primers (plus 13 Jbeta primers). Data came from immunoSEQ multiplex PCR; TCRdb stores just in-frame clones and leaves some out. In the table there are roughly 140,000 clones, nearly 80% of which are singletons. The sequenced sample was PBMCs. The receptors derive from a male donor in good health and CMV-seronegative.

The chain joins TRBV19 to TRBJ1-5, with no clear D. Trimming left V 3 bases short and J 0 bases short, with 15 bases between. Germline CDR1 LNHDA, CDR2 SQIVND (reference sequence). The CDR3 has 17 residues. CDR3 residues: CASSITSGDYSNQPQHF. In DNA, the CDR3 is TGTGCCAGTAGTATTACTTCGGGAGATTATAGCAATCAGCCCCAGCATTTT.

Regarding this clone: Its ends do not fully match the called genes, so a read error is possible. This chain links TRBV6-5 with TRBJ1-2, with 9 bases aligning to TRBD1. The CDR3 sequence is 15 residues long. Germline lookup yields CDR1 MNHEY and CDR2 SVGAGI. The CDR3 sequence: CASSNSGQGQKGYTF. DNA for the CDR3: TGTGCCAGCAGTAACTCGGGACAGGGCCAGAAAGGCTACACCTTC.

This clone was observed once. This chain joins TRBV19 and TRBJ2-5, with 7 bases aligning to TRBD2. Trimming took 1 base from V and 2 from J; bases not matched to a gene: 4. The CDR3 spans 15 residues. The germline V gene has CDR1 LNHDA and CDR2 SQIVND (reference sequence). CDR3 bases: TGTGCCAGTAGTATAGGCCAGGGAGGGCAAGAGACCCAGTACTTC. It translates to CASSIGQGGQETQYF.

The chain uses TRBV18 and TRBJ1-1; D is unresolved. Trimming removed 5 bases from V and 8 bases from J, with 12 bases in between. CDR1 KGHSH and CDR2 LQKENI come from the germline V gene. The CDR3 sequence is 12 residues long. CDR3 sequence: CASSSQREEAFF. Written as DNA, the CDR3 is TGTGCCAGCTCATCCCAGAGGGAGGAAGCTTTCTTT.

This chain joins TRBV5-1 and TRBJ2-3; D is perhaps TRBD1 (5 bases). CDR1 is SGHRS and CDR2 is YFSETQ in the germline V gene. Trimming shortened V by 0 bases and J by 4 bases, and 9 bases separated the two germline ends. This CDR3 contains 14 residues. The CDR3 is CASSLGAGPDTQYF. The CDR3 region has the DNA TGCGCCAGCAGCTTGGGGGCAGGGCCAGATACGCAGTATTTT.

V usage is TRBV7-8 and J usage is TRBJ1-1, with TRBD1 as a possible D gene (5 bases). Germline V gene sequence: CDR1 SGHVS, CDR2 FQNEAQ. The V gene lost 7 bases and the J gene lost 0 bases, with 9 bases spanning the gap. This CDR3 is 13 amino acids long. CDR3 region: CASNQGMNTEAFF. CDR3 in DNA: TGTGCCAGCAACCAGGGAATGAACACTGAAGCTTTCTTT.

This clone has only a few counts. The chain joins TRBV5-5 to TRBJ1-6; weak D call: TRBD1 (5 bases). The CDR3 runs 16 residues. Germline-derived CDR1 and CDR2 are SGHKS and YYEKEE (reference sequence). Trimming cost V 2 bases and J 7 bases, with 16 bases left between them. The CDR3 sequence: CASSFQGRVGNSPLHF. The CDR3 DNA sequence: TGTGCCAGCAGCTTTCAGGGCAGGGTTGGGAATTCACCCCTCCACTTT.

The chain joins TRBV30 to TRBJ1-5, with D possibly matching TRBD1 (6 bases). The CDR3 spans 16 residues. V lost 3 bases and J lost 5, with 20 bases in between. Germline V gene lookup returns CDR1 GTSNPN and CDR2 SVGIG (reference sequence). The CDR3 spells CAWSPRLSGGYQPQHF. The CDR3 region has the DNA TGTGCCTGGAGCCCCAGGCTATCGGGGGGCTATCAGCCCCAGCATTTT.

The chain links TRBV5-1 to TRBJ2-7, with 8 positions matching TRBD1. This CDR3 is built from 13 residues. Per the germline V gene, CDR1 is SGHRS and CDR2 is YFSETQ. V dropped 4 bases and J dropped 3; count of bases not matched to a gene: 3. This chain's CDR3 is CASSGGQGYEQYF. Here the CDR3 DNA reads TGCGCCAGCAGCGGTGGACAGGGCTACGAGCAGTACTTC.

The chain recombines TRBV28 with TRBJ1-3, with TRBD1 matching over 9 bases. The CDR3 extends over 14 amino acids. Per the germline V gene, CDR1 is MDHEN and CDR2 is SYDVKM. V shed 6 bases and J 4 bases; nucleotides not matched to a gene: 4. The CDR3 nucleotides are TGTGCCAGCAGACGCGGACAGGGGGGAAACACCATATATTTT. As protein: CASRRGQGGNTIYF. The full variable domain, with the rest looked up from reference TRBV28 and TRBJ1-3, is DVKVTQSSRYLVKRTGEKVFLECVQDMDHENMFWYRQDPGLGLRLIYFSYDVKMKEKGDIPEGYSVSREKKERFSLILESASTNQTSMYLCASRRGQGGNTIYFGEGSWLTVV.

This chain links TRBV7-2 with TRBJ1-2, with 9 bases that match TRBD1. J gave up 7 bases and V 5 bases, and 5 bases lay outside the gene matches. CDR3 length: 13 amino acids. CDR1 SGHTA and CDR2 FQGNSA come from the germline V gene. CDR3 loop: CASSPGTGFGYTF. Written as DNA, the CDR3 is TGTGCCAGCAGCCCCGGGACAGGGTTTGGCTACACCTTC.

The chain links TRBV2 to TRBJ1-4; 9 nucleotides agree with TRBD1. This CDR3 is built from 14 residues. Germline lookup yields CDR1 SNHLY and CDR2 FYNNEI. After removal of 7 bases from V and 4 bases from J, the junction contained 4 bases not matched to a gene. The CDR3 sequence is CASIETGGNEKLFF. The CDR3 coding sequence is TGTGCCAGCATCGAGACAGGGGGTAATGAAAAACTGTTTTTT.

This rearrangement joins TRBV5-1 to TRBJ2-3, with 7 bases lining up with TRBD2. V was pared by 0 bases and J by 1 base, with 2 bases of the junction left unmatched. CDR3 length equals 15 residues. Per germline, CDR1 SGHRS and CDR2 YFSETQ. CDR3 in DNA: TGCGCCAGCAGCTTGGCCGCGGGGGGCACAGATACGCAGTATTTT. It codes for CASSLAAGGTDTQYF. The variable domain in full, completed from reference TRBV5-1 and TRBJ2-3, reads KAGVTQTPRYLIKTRGQQVTLSCSPISGHRSVSWYQQTPGQGLQFLFEYFSETQRNKGNFPGRFSGRQFSNSRSEMNVSTLELGDSALYLCASSLAAGGTDTQYFGPGTRLTVL.

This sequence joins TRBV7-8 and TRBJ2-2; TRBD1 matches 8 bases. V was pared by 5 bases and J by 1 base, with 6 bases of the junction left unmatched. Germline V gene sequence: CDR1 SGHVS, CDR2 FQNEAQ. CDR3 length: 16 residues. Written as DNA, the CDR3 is TGTGCCAGCAGCCGTCAGGGACAGGTGAACACCGGGGAGCTGTTTTTT. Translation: CASSRQGQVNTGELFF. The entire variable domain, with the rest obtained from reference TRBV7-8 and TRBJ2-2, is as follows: GAGVSQSPRYKVAKRGQDVALRCDPISGHVSLFWYQQALGQGPEFLTYFQNEAQLDKSGLPSDRFFAERPEGSVSTLKIQRTQQEDSAVYLCASSRQGQVNTGELFFGEGSRLTVL.

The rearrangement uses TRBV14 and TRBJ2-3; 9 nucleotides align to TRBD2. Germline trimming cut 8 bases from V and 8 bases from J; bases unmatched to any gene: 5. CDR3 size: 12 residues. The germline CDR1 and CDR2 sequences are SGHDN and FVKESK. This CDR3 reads CASSLAGSTQYF. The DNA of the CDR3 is TGTGCCAGCTCGCTAGCGGGGTCTACGCAGTATTTT.

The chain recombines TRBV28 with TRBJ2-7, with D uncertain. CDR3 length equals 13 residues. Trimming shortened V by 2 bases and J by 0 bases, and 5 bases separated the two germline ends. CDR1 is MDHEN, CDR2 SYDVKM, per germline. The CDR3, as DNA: TGTGCCAGCAGTTTAGTCATCTCCTACGAGCAGTACTTC. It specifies CASSLVISYEQYF.

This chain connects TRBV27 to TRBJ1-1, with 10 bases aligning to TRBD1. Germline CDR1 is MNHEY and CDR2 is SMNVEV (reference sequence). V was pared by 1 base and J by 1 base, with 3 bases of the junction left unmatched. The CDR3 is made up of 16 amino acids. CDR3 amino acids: CASSLYGTGENTEAFF. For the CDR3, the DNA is TGTGCCAGCAGTTTATACGGGACAGGGGAGAACACTGAAGCTTTCTTT.

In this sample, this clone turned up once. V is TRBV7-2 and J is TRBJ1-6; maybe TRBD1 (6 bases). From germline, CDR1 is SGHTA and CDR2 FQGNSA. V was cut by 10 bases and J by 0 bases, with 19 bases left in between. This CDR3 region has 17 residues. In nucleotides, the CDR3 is TGTGCCACCTCCGGGACACACCTAAGCTCCTATAATTCACCCCTCCACTTT. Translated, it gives CATSGTHLSSYNSPLHF.

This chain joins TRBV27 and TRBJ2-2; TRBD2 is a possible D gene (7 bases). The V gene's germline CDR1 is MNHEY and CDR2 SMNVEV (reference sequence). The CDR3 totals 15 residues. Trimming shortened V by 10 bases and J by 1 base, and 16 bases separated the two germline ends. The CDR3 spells CAKRGGVGNTGELFF. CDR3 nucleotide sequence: TGTGCCAAAAGGGGGGGGGTCGGGAACACCGGGGAGCTGTTTTTT.

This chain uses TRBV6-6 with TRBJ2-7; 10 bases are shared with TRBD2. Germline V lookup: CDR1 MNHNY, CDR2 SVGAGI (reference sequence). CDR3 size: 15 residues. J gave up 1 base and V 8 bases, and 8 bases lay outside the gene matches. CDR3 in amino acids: CASGKDSGGSYEQYF. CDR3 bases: TGTGCCAGCGGAAAAGATAGCGGGGGGTCCTACGAGCAGTACTTC.

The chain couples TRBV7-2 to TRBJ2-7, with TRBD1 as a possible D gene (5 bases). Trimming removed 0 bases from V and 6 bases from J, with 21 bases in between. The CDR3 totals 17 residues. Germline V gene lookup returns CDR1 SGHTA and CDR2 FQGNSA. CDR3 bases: TGTGCCAGCAGCTTAGCCCCCCCGGGCGGCACCCAGGGCGAGCAGTACTTC. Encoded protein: CASSLAPPGGTQGEQYF. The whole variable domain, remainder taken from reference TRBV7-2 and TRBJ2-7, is GAGVSQSPSNKVTEKGKDVELRCDPISGHTALYWYRQSLGQGLEFLIYFQGNSAPDKSGLPSDRFSAERTGGSVSTLTIQRTQQEDSAVYLCASSLAPPGGTQGEQYFGPGTRLTVT.

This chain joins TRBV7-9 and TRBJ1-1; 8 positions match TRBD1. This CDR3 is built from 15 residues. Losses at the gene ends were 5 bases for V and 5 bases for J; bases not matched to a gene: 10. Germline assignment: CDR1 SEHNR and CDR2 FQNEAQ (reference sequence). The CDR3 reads CASSAGQERGTEAFF. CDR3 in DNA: TGTGCCAGCAGCGCGGGACAGGAGAGAGGGACTGAAGCTTTCTTT.

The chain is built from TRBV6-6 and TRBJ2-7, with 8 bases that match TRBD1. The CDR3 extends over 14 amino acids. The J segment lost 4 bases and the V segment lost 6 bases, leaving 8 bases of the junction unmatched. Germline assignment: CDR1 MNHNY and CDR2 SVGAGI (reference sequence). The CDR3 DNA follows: TGTGCCAGCAGCCTCCGGGACAGGTCTTACGAGCAGTACTTC. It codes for CASSLRDRSYEQYF.

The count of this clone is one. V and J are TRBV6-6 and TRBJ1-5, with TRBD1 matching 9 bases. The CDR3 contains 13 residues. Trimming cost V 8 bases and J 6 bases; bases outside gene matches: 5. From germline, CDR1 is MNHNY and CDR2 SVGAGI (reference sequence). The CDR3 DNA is TGTGCCAGCGGGGTGACAGGGGGTCAGCCCCAGCATTTT. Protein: CASGVTGGQPQHF.